This T cell receptor beta chain came from a study of cytomegalovirus exposure and HLA in healthy donors. Whole-study findings and limits: Cytomegalovirus-associated TCR beta chains were listed, numbering more than 150. Later analysis suggested links between common viral pathogens and several top significant clusters.

A word on this clone: Its target is unknown.

This PCR relied on a set of 60 Vbeta primers and 13 Jbeta primers. Libraries were prepared by immunoSEQ multiplex PCR; TCRdb keeps only in-frame clonotypes and omits some of them. The repertoire has some 150,000 clones, about 78% of them found once; the top ten carry roughly 2.8%. The CDR3 covers 14 residues. Germline V gene data show CDR1 as SGHTA and CDR2 as FQGTGA. Trimming took 4 bases from V and 6 from J, leaving 14 bases between them. This clonotype was sampled from a male donor in good health and CMV-seronegative. The specimen was PBMCs. The chain joins TRBV7-3 to TRBJ2-3; possibly TRBD2 for D (6 bases). The CDR3 coding sequence is TGTGCCAGCAGCTCAACGGACCGGGGGGATACGCAGTATTTT. This gives the protein CASSSTDRGDTQYF.